This T cell receptor beta chain was identified during a study of graft-versus-host responses after intestinal transplantation. The CDR3 runs to 15 residues. Germline V gene lookup returns CDR1 ENHRY and CDR2 SYGVKD. Trimming shortened V by 3 bases and J by 3 bases, and 14 bases separated the two germline ends. Clones were sequenced by immunoSEQ multiplex PCR, and TCRdb holds only the in-frame ones, with some missing. The sample lists approximately 70,000 clones, roughly 92% occurring once. V is TRBV10-3 and J is TRBJ1-2; D is ambiguous. The clonotype comes from a human patient who received an intestinal transplant, so some T cells may come from the graft donor. The sequencing used bone marrow, collected almost 750 days after intestinal transplantation. This CDR3 reads CAISDTDVSDYGYTF. CDR3 DNA: TGTGCCATCAGTGACACGGACGTTTCAGACTATGGCTACACCTTC.